This is a list of T cell receptor beta chains from one sample in a study of blood T cell repertoires in COVID-19. Generated by immunoSEQ multiplex PCR, the TCRdb table keeps only in-frame clones and is missing some. Here the sample spans 380,000 or so clones, 85% to 90% being singletons. Sequencing input: PBMCs or T cells enriched from blood (not recorded which). Receptors originate from a woman aged 30 to 39 with acute COVID-19. The CDR3 runs from the conserved cysteine through the conserved F or W. The order of the fields is D gene, V gene, CDR3 length, J gene, clone size, CDR3 protein, CDR3 DNA. The D gene is left open where the match is weak. The size entry is marked missing in some rows and otherwise reads once, few, many or a size class.

d_gene: .; v_gene: TRBV19; len: 12; j_gene: TRBJ2-2; abundance: .; CDR3aa: CASSIYTGELFF; CDR3nt: TGTGCCAGTAGTATCTACACCGGGGAGCTGTTTTTT
d_gene: .; v_gene: TRBV11-2; len: 16; j_gene: TRBJ1-6; abundance: .; CDR3aa: CASSLDRTGQNSPLHF; CDR3nt: TGTGCCAGCAGCTTAGATAGAACAGGTCAAAATTCACCCCTCCACTTT
d_gene: .; v_gene: TRBV11-2; len: 14; j_gene: TRBJ2-7; abundance: .; CDR3aa: CASSSRQGRDEQYF; CDR3nt: TGTGCCAGCAGCTCAAGGCAGGGAAGGGACGAGCAGTACTTC
d_gene: TRBD2; v_gene: TRBV19; len: 17; j_gene: TRBJ2-1; abundance: .; CDR3aa: CASSFNSGGPSYNEQFF; CDR3nt: TGTGCCAGTAGTTTTAATAGCGGGGGGCCTTCCTACAATGAGCAGTTCTTC
d_gene: TRBD2; v_gene: TRBV3-1/TRBV3-2; len: 15; j_gene: TRBJ2-5; abundance: once; CDR3aa: CASSRDGGTQETQYF; CDR3nt: TGTGCCAGCAGCCGGGACGGGGGGACCCAAGAGACCCAGTACTTC
d_gene: .; v_gene: TRBV24-1; len: 14; j_gene: TRBJ2-7; abundance: .; CDR3aa: CATSDTRQGYEQYF; CDR3nt: TGTGCCACCAGTGATACGAGGCAGGGATACGAGCAGTACTTC
d_gene: TRBD2; v_gene: TRBV7-8; len: 15; j_gene: TRBJ2-3; abundance: .; CDR3aa: CASSSGLAGVYTQYF; CDR3nt: TGTGCCAGCAGCTCTGGACTAGCGGGGGTGTATACGCAGTATTTT
d_gene: TRBD1; v_gene: TRBV2; len: 15; j_gene: TRBJ1-5; abundance: .; CDR3aa: CASRNGQGINQPQHF; CDR3nt: TGTGCCAGCAGGAACGGACAGGGGATTAATCAGCCCCAGCATTTT
d_gene: .; v_gene: TRBV23-1; len: 16; j_gene: TRBJ2-3; abundance: .; CDR3aa: CARLSKVAGSADTQYF; CDR3nt: TGCGCCAGGTTATCAAAGGTAGCCGGATCCGCAGATACGCAGTATTTT
d_gene: TRBD1; v_gene: TRBV2; len: 15; j_gene: TRBJ1-5; abundance: .; CDR3aa: CASRGGQGSNQPQHF; CDR3nt: TGTGCCAGCAGGGGGGGACAGGGGAGCAATCAGCCCCAGCATTTT